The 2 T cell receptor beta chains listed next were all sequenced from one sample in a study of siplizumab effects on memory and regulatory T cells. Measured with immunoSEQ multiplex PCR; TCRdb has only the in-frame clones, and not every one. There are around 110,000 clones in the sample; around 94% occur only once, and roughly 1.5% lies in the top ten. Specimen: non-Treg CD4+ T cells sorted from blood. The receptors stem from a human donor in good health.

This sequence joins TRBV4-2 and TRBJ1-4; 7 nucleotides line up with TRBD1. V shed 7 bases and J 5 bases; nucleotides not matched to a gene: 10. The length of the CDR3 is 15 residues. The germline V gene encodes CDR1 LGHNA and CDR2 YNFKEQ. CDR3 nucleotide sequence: TGTGCCAGCAAGGCAGGGGGGTCTACAAATGAAAAACTGTTTTTT. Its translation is CASKAGGSTNEKLFF.

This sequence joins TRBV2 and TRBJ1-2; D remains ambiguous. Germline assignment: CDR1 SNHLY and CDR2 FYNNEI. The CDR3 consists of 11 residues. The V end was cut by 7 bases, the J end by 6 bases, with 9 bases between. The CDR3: CASNLQDGYTF. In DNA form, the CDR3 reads TGTGCCAGCAACCTCCAGGATGGCTACACCTTC. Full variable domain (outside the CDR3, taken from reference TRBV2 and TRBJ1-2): EPEVTQTPSHQVTQMGQEVILRCVPISNHLYFYWYRQILGQKVEFLVSFYNNEISEKSEIFDDQFSVERPDGSNFTLKIRSTKLEDSAMYFCASNLQDGYTFGSGTRLTVV.